This T cell receptor (beta chain) was observed in a study of T-cell memory formation after mild COVID-19. Study results and limitations: Among clones contracting day 15 to 85, CD4/CD8 was balanced, whereas later expanders leaned CD4+.

TCR alpha and TCR beta cDNA libraries carrying sample barcodes and UMIs were produced by 5'RACE using constant-segment primers. TCRdb reanalysed the 5' RACE reads using MiXCR and keeps one entry per CDR3 protein. Here the sample spans hundreds of thousands of distinct CDR3 sequences, 15% to 19% being singletons. Trimming took 1 base from V and 6 from J, leaving 15 bases between them. The germline V gene encodes CDR1 SQVTM and CDR2 ANQGSEA. The CDR3 covers 14 residues. Of note for this clonotype: Its matching antigen is unknown.

The TCR sequence derives from an adult woman who had mild COVID-19 (a few samples of this study predate the infection). Cell type and time point are not known. The source material was PBMCs or a T cell subset sorted from them (not recorded which). The chain couples TRBV29-1 to TRBJ1-2; perhaps TRBD1 as D (6 bases). The CDR3 DNA reads as TGCAGCGTTGAAGTGACGGGGGCGGCCGATGGCTACACCTTC. Its translation is CSVEVTGAADGYTF.